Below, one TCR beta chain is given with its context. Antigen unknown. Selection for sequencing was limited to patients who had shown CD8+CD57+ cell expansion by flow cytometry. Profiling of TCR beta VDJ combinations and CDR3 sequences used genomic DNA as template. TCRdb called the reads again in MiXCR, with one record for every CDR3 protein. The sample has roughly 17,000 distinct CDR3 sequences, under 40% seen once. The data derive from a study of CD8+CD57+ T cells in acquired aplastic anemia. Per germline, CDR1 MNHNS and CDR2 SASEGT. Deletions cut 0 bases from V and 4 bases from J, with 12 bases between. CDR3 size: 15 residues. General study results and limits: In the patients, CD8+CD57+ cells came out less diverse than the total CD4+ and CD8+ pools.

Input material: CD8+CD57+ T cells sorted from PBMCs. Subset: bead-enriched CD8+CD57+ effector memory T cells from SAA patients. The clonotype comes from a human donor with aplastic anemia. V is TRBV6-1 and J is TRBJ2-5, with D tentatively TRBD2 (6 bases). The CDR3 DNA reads TGTGCCAGCAGTGAAGCGCGGGACTGGGGAGAGACCCAGTACTTC. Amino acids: CASSEARDWGETQYF.